This TCR beta chain was documented in a study of CD8+CD57+ T cells in acquired aplastic anemia. Genomic DNA provided the template from which TCR beta VDJ and CDR3 profiles were obtained. TCRdb re-called the reads with MiXCR, one entry per CDR3 protein. Among under 350,000 distinct CDR3 sequences listed, 55% to 65% were seen once. The CDR3 length is 17 residues. V lost 0 bases and J 5 bases, leaving 21 bases between the germline ends. CDR1 is SGDLS, CDR2 YYNGEE, per germline. Input material: sorted CD4+, CD8+, or CD8+CD57+ T cells (not recorded which) from PBMCs. The clonotype originates from a human donor with severe aplastic anemia or a healthy control (not recorded which). The chain combines TRBV9 with TRBJ2-7, with D perhaps matching TRBD2 (7 bases). The chain's CDR3 is CASSVDWGRGLLDEQYF. CDR3 in DNA: TGTGCCAGCAGCGTAGATTGGGGGCGGGGGCTTCTCGACGAGCAGTACTTC.